The 10 T cell receptor beta chains below were found in one sample sequenced in a study of blood T cell repertoires in COVID-19. Clones were sequenced by immunoSEQ multiplex PCR, and TCRdb holds only the in-frame ones, with some missing. This sample carries hundreds of thousands of clones, under 90% of them seen once, and the ten largest clones take about 4.1%. Sequences were obtained from PBMCs or T cells enriched from blood (not recorded which). These TCRs come from a man aged 25 to 40 who had recovered from COVID-19.

The chain uses TRBV25-1 and TRBJ2-1, with 8 bases identical to TRBD1. The germline gives CDR1 MGHDK, CDR2 SYGVNS. V dropped 2 bases and J dropped 9; count of bases not matched to a gene: 9. The CDR3 length is 15 residues. The CDR3 sequence is CASSEGQGLLSEQFF. CDR3 DNA sequence: TGTGCCAGCAGTGAAGGACAGGGCCTACTAAGTGAGCAGTTCTTC.

This sequence joins TRBV23-1 and TRBJ1-4; perhaps TRBD1 as D (5 bases). TRBV23-1 counts as an open reading frame of uncertain function. The CDR3 length is 17 residues. Trimming left V 1 base short and J 0 bases short, with 12 bases between. The CDR3 DNA is TGCGCCAGCAGTCAATTCTCCAGGGCCGCAACTAATGAAAAACTGTTTTTT. Its translation is CASSQFSRAATNEKLFF.

This chain uses TRBV27 with TRBJ2-4; 8 bases are a match to TRBD2. The CDR3 has 14 residues. With V trimmed by 2 bases and J by 7 bases, 4 bases remained unmatched. CDR1 and CDR2 (germline): MNHEY, SMNVEV (reference sequence). The CDR3 DNA follows: TGTGCCAGCAGTTTAACGGGAGGGCCGAACATTCAGTACTTC. Its translation is CASSLTGGPNIQYF.

The chain recombines TRBV3-1 (or the pseudogene TRBV3-2) with TRBJ2-6; D possibly corresponds to TRBD1 (5 bases). This CDR3 spans 14 amino acids. V lost 6 bases and J lost 0, with 6 bases in between. Per germline, CDR1 LGHDT and CDR2 YNNKEL (reference sequence). The CDR3 DNA is TGTGCCAGCAGGACAGCCTCTGGGGCCAACGTCCTGACTTTC. Translated: CASRTASGANVLTF.

The count of this clone is one. Written as DNA, the CDR3 is TGTGCCAGCAGCTCACTAGCGGGAGCCTACCGATACGAGCAGTACTTC. This codes for CASSSLAGAYRYEQYF. The V gene is TRBV5-4, the J gene TRBJ2-7, with 11 nucleotides matching TRBD2. This CDR3 comprises 16 residues. The V gene end was trimmed by 3 bases and the J gene end by 4 bases; junction bases not matched to a gene: 9. CDR1 is SGHNT, CDR2 YYREEE, per germline (reference sequence).

This clone was counted only a few times. The chain links TRBV11-2 to TRBJ1-1, with D possibly being TRBD1 (5 bases). Per the germline V gene, CDR1 is SGHAT and CDR2 is FQNNGV. The V end was cut by 6 bases, the J end by 4 bases, with 15 bases between. The CDR3 is made up of 14 amino acids. CDR3 amino acids: CASRSNPGFTEAFF. The CDR3 nucleotides read TGTGCCAGCAGATCCAACCCAGGGTTCACTGAAGCTTTCTTT.

This chain connects TRBV7-9 to TRBJ2-1; D possibly corresponds to TRBD2 (6 bases). Trimming took off 1 base at V and 4 bases at J, with 11 bases between the two ends. This CDR3 contains 15 residues. The germline V gene has CDR1 SEHNR and CDR2 FQNEAQ (reference sequence). The CDR3 region has the DNA TGTGCCAGCAGCTTAGTTGGGACTGAATACAATGAGCAGTTCTTC. Protein: CASSLVGTEYNEQFF.

This clone was seen a handful of times. The CDR3 sequence is CASSLAVYSSSYNSPLHF. In DNA, the CDR3 is TGTGCCAGCAGCTTAGCCGTCTATTCTAGCTCCTATAATTCACCCCTCCACTTT. This chain links TRBV7-9 with TRBJ1-6; D unresolved. Germline V CDR1 and CDR2: SEHNR, FQNEAQ (reference sequence). This CDR3 has 18 amino acids. V lost 0 bases, J lost 0 bases, and 12 bases lay in between. Filled out from reference TRBV7-9 and TRBJ1-6, the complete variable domain reads DTGVSQNPRHKITKRGQNVTFRCDPISEHNRLYWYRQTLGQGPEFLTYFQNEAQLEKSRLLSDRFSAERPKGSFSTLEIQRTEQGDSAMYLCASSLAVYSSSYNSPLHFGNGTRLTVT.

The gene calls are TRBV3-1 (or the pseudogene TRBV3-2) and TRBJ1-1; D gene unclear. This CDR3 contains 14 residues. CDR1 is LGHDT and CDR2 is YNNKEL in the germline V gene (reference sequence). The V and J ends lost 6 bases and 1 base respectively, with 12 bases between them. CDR3 residues: CASSPRYGNTEAFF. Here the CDR3 DNA reads TGTGCCAGCAGTCCAAGATACGGGAACACTGAAGCTTTCTTT.

The rearrangement links TRBV30 to TRBJ2-7; possible D gene TRBD1, 6 bases. Germline CDR1 reads GTSNPN; CDR2 reads SVGIG (reference sequence). V was trimmed by 1 base and J by 3 bases, leaving 7 bases between them. The CDR3 consists of 12 residues. Here the CDR3 reads CAWSGDNYEQYF. The DNA of the CDR3 is TGTGCCTGGAGTGGGGACAACTACGAGCAGTACTTC.